The present entry profiles one T cell receptor (beta chain) with its context. No antigen is known for it. This sample was included in a study of T cell repertoires in ileal Crohn's disease. Study-level information: About half of patients got postoperative therapy: about ten thiopurines, roughly 19 anti-TNF. General study results and limits: Every patient over 26.8% clonality showed endoscopic recurrence. Sorted CD8 T cells held more high-frequency clones than CD4.

Using immunoSEQ multiplex PCR, the repertoire was profiled, and TCRdb retains in-frame clones only, with some absent. The sample lists 6,000 or so clones, around 72% seen once, with 7.5% to 10% in the top ten. V gave up 4 bases and J gave up 8 bases, with 15 bases separating them. Germline-derived CDR1 and CDR2 are SGHDT and YYEEEE. The CDR3 spans 14 residues. Sequencing was carried out using ileal tissue. The V and J genes are TRBV5-6 and TRBJ1-4; D possibly corresponds to TRBD1 (6 bases). This sequence originates from an adult with Crohn's disease. CDR3 nucleotides: TGTGCCAGCAGCCCCCAGGGGCCTTGGGAAAAACTGTTTTTT. Translated: CASSPQGPWEKLFF.